Following are 18 T cell receptor beta chains from one sample sequenced in a study of patients and donors after allogeneic stem cell transplantation. TCRdb re-called the RT-PCR reads through MiXCR, storing one row per CDR3 protein. The profile shows approximately 170,000 distinct CDR3 sequences, approximately 25% of them singletons. The sequenced material came from blood, either unsorted or a sorted T cell fraction (not recorded which). The receptors were sampled from a human donor who was either an allogeneic HSCT recipient or a stem cell or donor lymphocyte infusion donor (not recorded which). It is not recorded whose cells these are; they may come from a transplant donor.

The rearrangement uses TRBV12-3 or TRBV12-4 and TRBJ1-1, with D maybe TRBD1 (6 bases). This CDR3 has 14 residues. V was shortened by 1 base and J by 5 bases, with 11 bases between the two germline ends. The CDR3 protein is CASSLVPGDTEAFF. The CDR3 nucleotides read TGTGCCAGCAGTTTAGTTCCAGGGGATACTGAAGCTTTCTTT.

The chain employs TRBV7-9 and TRBJ2-1, with TRBD2 matching 10 bases. The germline V gene encodes CDR1 SEHNR and CDR2 FQNEAQ (reference sequence). The CDR3 length is 17 residues. Germline trimming cut 5 bases from V and 1 base from J; bases unmatched to any gene: 8. CDR3 coding DNA: TGTGCCAGCAGCCCCCCCCTAGCGGGAGCATCCTACAATGAGCAGTTCTTC. It specifies CASSPPLAGASYNEQFF.

At least ten counts were recorded for this clonotype. V is TRBV2 and J is TRBJ1-1; tentatively, D is TRBD1 (6 bases). The CDR3 covers 14 residues. V lost 1 base to trimming and J lost 6 bases, with 12 bases between them. Germline CDR1 reads SNHLY; CDR2 reads FYNNEI. CDR3 sequence (DNA): TGTGCCAGCAGTGAAGAGCAGGGGTGGGCTGAAGCTTTCTTT. Its protein product is CASSEEQGWAEAFF.

This clonotype was counted a few times. This chain links TRBV7-2 with TRBJ1-1, with TRBD1 as a possible D gene (5 bases). This CDR3 has 15 residues. Germline V gene data show CDR1 as SGHTA and CDR2 as FQGNSA. Trimming stripped 2 bases from V and 1 base from J, with 11 bases between. CDR3 sequence reads: CASSLRFGQNTEAFF. The CDR3 DNA reads as TGTGCCAGCAGCTTACGGTTCGGACAGAACACTGAAGCTTTCTTT. The whole variable domain, remainder taken from reference TRBV7-2 and TRBJ1-1, is GAGVSQSPSNKVTEKGKDVELRCDPISGHTALYWYRQSLGQGLEFLIYFQGNSAPDKSGLPSDRFSAERTGGSVSTLTIQRTQQEDSAVYLCASSLRFGQNTEAFFGQGTRLTVV.

This sequence joins TRBV4-1 and TRBJ1-3; D is perhaps TRBD1 (6 bases). Germline V gene sequence: CDR1 MGHRA, CDR2 YSYEKL. The CDR3 runs to 16 residues. V lost 2 bases, J lost 0 bases, and 11 bases lay in between. CDR3 region: CASSQNRVISGNTIYF. CDR3 DNA sequence: TGCGCCAGCAGCCAAAACAGGGTCATCTCTGGAAACACCATATATTTT.

The rearrangement joins TRBV12-3 or TRBV12-4 to TRBJ2-1; 12 bases map to TRBD2. This CDR3 is built from 16 residues. V shed 0 bases, J shed 9 bases, and the junction held 6 bases outside the gene matches. The DNA for the CDR3 is TGTGCCAGCAGTTTAGCGGGCCTAGCGGGAGGGATTGAGCAGTTCTTC. Protein: CASSLAGLAGGIEQFF.

This clonotype was counted only a few times. This chain joins TRBV5-1 and TRBJ1-1; D is ambiguous. The CDR3 is 14 residues long. Per germline, CDR1 SGHRS and CDR2 YFSETQ. V was pared by 0 bases and J by 3 bases, with 9 bases between. The CDR3 protein is CASSLATGYTEAFF. DNA for the CDR3: TGCGCCAGCAGCTTGGCCACGGGGTACACTGAAGCTTTCTTT. The variable domain in full, with the rest retrieved from reference TRBV5-1 and TRBJ1-1, is KAGVTQTPRYLIKTRGQQVTLSCSPISGHRSVSWYQQTPGQGLQFLFEYFSETQRNKGNFPGRFSGRQFSNSRSEMNVSTLELGDSALYLCASSLATGYTEAFFGQGTRLTVV.

This clonotype was detected only a few times. J is TRBJ2-2 and V is TRBV7-8; possible D gene TRBD2, 6 bases. V dropped 5 bases and J dropped 6 bases, with 19 bases sitting between them. The CDR3 length is 16 residues. From germline, CDR1 is SGHVS and CDR2 FQNEAQ. The CDR3: CASSRMTRVVSGELFF. DNA for the CDR3: TGTGCCAGCAGCCGAATGACTAGGGTGGTGTCCGGGGAGCTGTTTTTT.

This clonotype was detected a few times. The rearrangement uses TRBV24-1 and TRBJ2-5; 10 nucleotides line up with TRBD1. The V gene end was trimmed by 4 bases and the J gene end by 2 bases; junction bases not matched to a gene: 3. Germline assignment: CDR1 KGHDR and CDR2 SFDVKD. This CDR3 has 15 residues. DNA for the CDR3: TGTGCCACCAGTGACTTGGACAGGGGGCAAGAGACCCAGTACTTC. Its translation is CATSDLDRGQETQYF.

This clonotype has a handful of counts. The CDR3 DNA reads as TGTGCCATCAGTGAGCCTTTGATTTTGTACTACGAGCAGTACTTC. Protein: CAISEPLILYYEQYF. The chain joins TRBV10-3 to TRBJ2-7; D is unresolved. CDR3 length: 15 amino acids. With 2 bases removed from V and 3 bases from J, the gap between germline ends came to 14 bases. Germline CDR1 reads ENHRY; CDR2 reads SYGVKD.

The table lists this clonotype with a few counts. The chain uses TRBV3-1 and TRBJ2-7, with 9 bases lining up with TRBD1. Germline V gene data show CDR1 as LGHDT and CDR2 as YNNKEL (reference sequence). CDR3 length: 13 residues. Germline trimming cut 7 bases from V and 4 bases from J; bases unmatched to any gene: 5. The CDR3 region is CASTDRGHYEQYF. In nucleotides, the CDR3 is TGTGCCAGCACGGACAGGGGCCATTACGAGCAGTACTTC.

The gene calls are TRBV6-1 and TRBJ2-3, with 10 bases aligning to TRBD2. CDR3 length: 16 amino acids. Trimming took 2 bases from V and 8 from J; bases not matched to a gene: 10. Germline loops: CDR1 MNHNS, CDR2 SASEGT. CDR3 loop: CASSEQGGLAQGTQYF. The DNA of the CDR3 is TGTGCCAGCAGTGAACAGGGGGGACTAGCGCAGGGTACGCAGTATTTT.

The rearrangement uses TRBV7-2 and TRBJ2-2; D perhaps matches TRBD2 (6 bases). The length of the CDR3 is 13 residues. Germline V CDR1 and CDR2: SGHTA, FQGNSA. The V end lost 8 bases, the J end lost 1 base, and 8 bases lay between the germline ends. CDR3: CASERVNTGELFF. DNA of the CDR3: TGTGCCAGCGAGCGGGTGAACACCGGGGAGCTGTTTTTT.

Comments on this clonotype: An end of the junction does not agree with germline; a read error may underlie this. V is TRBV7-7 and J is TRBJ2-3, with D perhaps being TRBD1 or TRBD2 (5 bases each). The CDR3 spans 18 residues. CDR1 is SSHAT, CDR2 FNYEAQ, per germline (reference sequence). This chain's CDR3 is CASSPGPLASHRTDTQYF. The CDR3 DNA reads TGTGCTAGCAGCCCGGGGCCTCTGGCGTCCCATCGCACAGATACGCAGTATTTT. Full variable domain (rest looked up from reference TRBV7-7 and TRBJ2-3): GAGVSQSPRYKVTKRGQDVTLRCDPISSHATLYWYQQALGQGPEFLTYFNYEAQPDKSGLPSDRFSAERPEGSISTLTIQRTEQRDSAMYRCASSPGPLASHRTDTQYFGPGTRLTVL.

This chain connects TRBV25-1 to TRBJ2-7, with D possibly matching TRBD2 (6 bases). CDR1 MGHDK and CDR2 SYGVNS come from the germline V gene. V lost 1 base to trimming and J lost 1 base, with 14 bases between them. The CDR3 loop spans 16 amino acids. In DNA form, the CDR3 reads TGTGCCAGCAGTGAATCGGCGGGGTACGGATCCTACGAGCAGTACTTC. The encoded protein is CASSESAGYGSYEQYF.

The V gene is TRBV6-2 or TRBV6-3, the J gene TRBJ1-1, with no clear D. Germline lookup yields CDR1 MNHEY and CDR2 SVGEGT. The ends were cut back, 4 bases at V and 6 bases at J, with 12 bases in the middle. The CDR3 contains 13 residues. CDR3 sequence (DNA): TGTGCCAGCAGTTCGCATCAAGATTCTGAAGCTTTCTTT. This codes for CASSSHQDSEAFF.

The sample holds a few counts of this clonotype. The chain couples TRBV5-1 to TRBJ2-1, with D possibly being TRBD1 (5 bases). The CDR3 is 12 residues long. Germline V CDR1 and CDR2: SGHRS, YFSETQ. With 0 bases removed from V and 15 bases from J, the gap between germline ends came to 13 bases. This chain's CDR3 is CASSLAESGLFF. The CDR3 DNA sequence: TGCGCCAGCAGCTTGGCCGAGTCAGGGCTGTTCTTC. Full variable domain (missing parts from reference TRBV5-1 and TRBJ2-1): KAGVTQTPRYLIKTRGQQVTLSCSPISGHRSVSWYQQTPGQGLQFLFEYFSETQRNKGNFPGRFSGRQFSNSRSEMNVSTLELGDSALYLCASSLAESGLFFGPGTRLTVL.

This clonotype came up many times. The J gene is TRBJ1-6, the V gene TRBV7-2; 7 bases match TRBD1. J gave up 6 bases and V 4 bases, and 3 bases lay outside the gene matches. The CDR3 has 14 amino acids. Per germline, CDR1 SGHTA and CDR2 FQGNSA. CDR3 loop: CASSSQGVNSPLHF. The CDR3 DNA reads as TGTGCCAGCAGCTCTCAGGGGGTTAATTCACCCCTCCACTTT.